These 9 T cell receptor beta chains share one sample of origin, sequenced in a study of CDR3 diversity in severe acne. TCRdb reprocessed the PCR reads via MiXCR and lists one record per CDR3 protein. Here the sample spans 84,000 or so distinct CDR3 sequences, 45% to 50% being singletons. The specimen sequenced was blood. These receptors all stem from a male donor in good health, serving as a control.

This clonotype showed up many times. The V call is TRBV5-1, the J call TRBJ2-3; the D is unclear. Germline CDR1 SGHRS, CDR2 YFSETQ. This CDR3 comprises 12 residues. V was pared by 1 base and J by 3 bases, with 3 bases between. The CDR3 sequence is CASSLRTDTQYF. The CDR3 coding sequence is TGCGCCAGCAGCTTGCGAACAGATACGCAGTATTTT.

This clonotype showed up many times. This chain connects TRBV6-1 to TRBJ2-6, with 8 nucleotides matching TRBD1. In germline, CDR1 is MNHNS, CDR2 SASEGT. V gave up 8 bases and J gave up 4 bases; unmatched junction bases: 10. CDR3 length equals 16 residues. The CDR3 DNA follows: TGTGCCAGCGGACAGGGCGGAATGTCCGGGGCCAACGTCCTGACTTTC. Amino acids: CASGQGGMSGANVLTF.

This sequence joins TRBV30 and TRBJ2-1; 8 nucleotides line up with TRBD2. The germline V gene has CDR1 GTSNPN and CDR2 SVGIG (reference sequence). Trimming cost V 4 bases and J 3 bases; bases outside gene matches: 11. CDR3 length: 16 amino acids. The CDR3 reads CAWTLTGGGLYNEQFF. CDR3 in DNA: TGTGCCTGGACCCTAACCGGGGGGGGCCTCTACAATGAGCAGTTCTTC.

V and J are TRBV7-9 and TRBJ2-7; TRBD2 matches at 10 bases. Germline trimming cut 2 bases from V and 3 bases from J; bases unmatched to any gene: 4. Germline V gene data show CDR1 as SEHNR and CDR2 as FQNEAQ (reference sequence). The CDR3 sequence is 15 residues long. DNA for the CDR3: TGTGCCAGCAGCTTACTAGCGGGAGTGGTCTACGAGCAGTACTTC. Translation: CASSLLAGVVYEQYF.

The rearrangement uses TRBV2 and TRBJ2-5; D unclear. V was clipped by 4 bases and J by 6 bases, with 12 bases between them. Germline V gene lookup returns CDR1 SNHLY and CDR2 FYNNEI. The CDR3 has 13 amino acids. The CDR3 nucleotides read TGTGCCAGCAGTGTTTCTGATTCGAAGACCCAGTACTTC. This codes for CASSVSDSKTQYF.

The rearrangement uses TRBV10-3 and TRBJ2-7; 7 positions match TRBD1. CDR3 length: 13 amino acids. The germline V gene has CDR1 ENHRY and CDR2 SYGVKD. The V gene end was trimmed by 7 bases and the J gene end by 2 bases; junction bases not matched to a gene: 5. CDR3 bases: TGTGCCATCATGCCGGGACAGCCCTACGAGCAGTACTTC. Translation: CAIMPGQPYEQYF.

Turning to this clonotype: This sequence may be a read error, since a much larger clone differs from it by one base. This sequence joins TRBV5-1 and TRBJ1-1, with no clear D. Trimming left V 2 bases short and J 6 bases short, with 11 bases between. The CDR3 contains 13 residues. Germline V gene sequence: CDR1 SGHRS, CDR2 YFSETQ. The DNA of the CDR3 is TGCGCCAGCAGCTTTACAGAAGACGCTGAAGCTTTCTTT. As protein: CASSFTEDAEAFF.

The genes are TRBV6-5 and TRBJ2-7; 11 nucleotides agree with TRBD2. The CDR3 is 15 amino acids. Germline V gene sequence: CDR1 MNHEY, CDR2 SVGAGI. The trim removed 7 bases at V and 4 bases at J, leaving 9 bases unmatched. CDR3 coding DNA: TGTGCCAGCAAGCTCCTAGCGGGAGGTTTATACGAGCAGTACTTC. This encodes CASKLLAGGLYEQYF.

The genes are TRBV6-6 and TRBJ2-2, with 8 bases lining up with TRBD1. The length of the CDR3 is 15 residues. Trimming removed 5 bases from V and 11 bases from J; junction bases left unmatched: 13. Germline V gene lookup returns CDR1 MNHNY and CDR2 SVGAGI (reference sequence). CDR3 loop: CASSPGQGRVGELFF. The CDR3 DNA follows: TGTGCCAGCAGTCCCGGACAGGGAAGAGTGGGCGAGCTGTTTTTT.